These 20 T cell receptor beta chains share one sample of origin, sequenced in a study of T cell changes during pregnancy in multiple sclerosis (dated by TCRdb to about 2019). Libraries came from the immunoSEQ multiplex PCR assay. TCRdb mirrors the immuneACCESS table, restricted to in-frame sequences. Some clones are absent from its copies; in checked studies, under half trace to an unresolved V gene, and the reason for the others is unknown. In this sample the table shows around 100,000 clones, almost 95% of which occur a single time. The ten largest clonotypes hold about 0.9% of the sample. The input for sequencing was peripheral blood, taken after pregnancy. Every receptor here comes from a female donor with multiple sclerosis, enrolled in a pregnancy study.

The rearrangement uses TRBV19 and TRBJ2-2, with D uncertain. The V and J ends lost 3 bases and 0 bases respectively, with 11 bases between them. The CDR3 has 16 residues. Germline CDR1 reads LNHDA; CDR2 reads SQIVND (reference sequence). CDR3: CASSMSGPPNTGELFF. CDR3 nucleotides: TGTGCCAGTAGTATGTCGGGTCCTCCGAACACCGGGGAGCTGTTTTTT.

V and J are TRBV7-3 and TRBJ2-2, with D tentatively TRBD2 (7 bases). CDR1 and CDR2 (germline): SGHTA, FQGTGA. The CDR3 consists of 18 residues. The ends were cut back, 0 bases at V and 7 bases at J, with 21 bases in the middle. DNA of the CDR3: TGTGCCAGCAGCTTAACGCATTCCACCGGGGGGCAAGGCGGGGAGCTGTTTTTT. Translation gives CASSLTHSTGGQGGELFF.

The gene calls are TRBV7-2 and TRBJ1-6, with D maybe TRBD1 (5 bases). The CDR3 spans 14 residues. V was clipped by 1 base and J by 9 bases, with 10 bases between them. Per the germline V gene, CDR1 is SGHTA and CDR2 is FQGNSA. CDR3 bases: TGTGCCAGCAGCTTAGATGGAGGGACTTCACCCCTCCACTTT. It specifies CASSLDGGTSPLHF.

This sequence joins TRBV29-1 and TRBJ1-2; TRBD1 is a possible D gene (5 bases). CDR3 size: 14 residues. The germline CDR1 and CDR2 sequences are SQVTM and ANQGSEA. Trimming removed 7 bases from V and 4 bases from J, with 19 bases in between. The CDR3 DNA is TGCAGCGCTAAAGGGGAGGGAATAACCTATGGCTACACCTTC. It encodes CSAKGEGITYGYTF. The full variable domain, its missing parts supplied by reference TRBV29-1 and TRBJ1-2, is SAVISQKPSRDICQRGTSLTIQCQVDSQVTMMFWYRQQPGQSLTLIATANQGSEATYESGFVIDKFPISRPNLTFSTLTVSNMSPEDSSIYLCSAKGEGITYGYTFGSGTRLTVV.

The CDR3 loop reads CASSFALQEGGYTF. DNA of the CDR3: TGCGCCAGCAGCTTTGCTCTACAGGAGGGTGGCTACACCTTC. The rearrangement joins TRBV5-1 to TRBJ1-2, with a weak D call TRBD1 (5 bases). The CDR3 spans 14 residues. V was shortened by 2 bases and J by 7 bases, with 15 bases between the two germline ends. CDR1 is SGHRS and CDR2 is YFSETQ in the germline V gene.

For this clone: Its ends do not fully match the called genes, so a read error is possible. J is TRBJ1-2 and V is TRBV19, with D uncertain. The CDR3 loop spans 14 amino acids. Looked up from germline, CDR1 is LNHDA and CDR2 is SQIVND (reference sequence). The CDR3 coding sequence is TGTGCCAGTAGTCTAGATCCGACAATCGGTGGCTACACCTTC. Encoded protein: CASSLDPTIGGYTF.

There are a few counts of this clone. The chain combines TRBV18 with TRBJ1-3, with TRBD1 matching 7 bases. Germline CDR1 is KGHSH and CDR2 is LQKENI. V shed 1 base and J 0 bases; nucleotides not matched to a gene: 3. This CDR3 spans 16 amino acids. The CDR3 coding sequence is TGTGCCAGCTCACCACGGGACAGTCCCTCTGGAAACACCATATATTTT. It specifies CASSPRDSPSGNTIYF.

The chain couples TRBV11-1 to TRBJ2-1; 11 bases align to TRBD1. Trimming took 3 bases from V and 3 from J; bases not matched to a gene: 4. The CDR3 length is 16 residues. Per the germline V gene, CDR1 is SGHAT and CDR2 is FQDESV (reference sequence). The CDR3 DNA reads TGTGCCAGCAGCTTTCCCGGGACAGGGGGCTACAATGAGCAGTTCTTC. This encodes CASSFPGTGGYNEQFF.

The V gene is TRBV7-3, the J gene TRBJ2-1, with TRBD2 matching 8 bases. Germline lookup yields CDR1 SGHTA and CDR2 FQGTGA. The CDR3 is 16 amino acids. Unmatched junction bases numbered 10, after V lost 2 bases and J lost 7 bases. Here the CDR3 DNA reads TGTGCCAGCAGCTTATTTCCAGCGGGGGCCAGGAATGAGCAGTTCTTC. Translated: CASSLFPAGARNEQFF.

The chain links TRBV19 to TRBJ2-5; 7 nucleotides agree with TRBD1. From germline, CDR1 is LNHDA and CDR2 SQIVND (reference sequence). The CDR3 runs 14 residues. Losses at the gene ends were 3 bases for V and 1 base for J; bases not matched to a gene: 2. In DNA form, the CDR3 reads TGTGCCAGTAGTATTCGGACAGGCCAAGAGACCCAGTACTTC. As protein: CASSIRTGQETQYF.

The chain is built from TRBV28 and TRBJ1-2, with D possibly matching TRBD1 (5 bases). Germline CDR1 is MDHEN and CDR2 is SYDVKM. Trimming removed 5 bases at V and 7 bases at J, with 20 bases between. CDR3 length: 15 residues. The CDR3 spells CASSTSQGKASGYTF. The CDR3 region has the DNA TGTGCCAGCAGTACCTCTCAGGGAAAGGCCAGTGGCTACACCTTC.

The chain recombines TRBV15 with TRBJ1-2, with 11 bases matching TRBD1. J lost 4 bases, V lost 0 bases, and 1 base had no gene match. The germline gives CDR1 LNHNV, CDR2 YYDKDF (reference sequence). The CDR3 contains 15 residues. The CDR3: CATSREGTGGYGYTF. The CDR3 nucleotides are TGTGCCACCAGCAGAGAAGGGACAGGGGGCTATGGCTACACCTTC.

As for this clone: Other DNA sequences in the sample encode the same CDR3. V gene TRBV5-1 combines with J gene TRBJ2-5; TRBD2 aligns across 10 bases. Trimming removed 2 bases from V and 1 base from J; junction bases left unmatched: 2. The CDR3 extends over 15 amino acids. The germline V gene has CDR1 SGHRS and CDR2 YFSETQ. CDR3 nucleotides: TGCGCCAGCAGCTTAGCGGGAGGGAGCCAAGAGACCCAGTACTTC. Its protein is CASSLAGGSQETQYF.

This clone showed up just once. The rearrangement links TRBV7-3 to TRBJ2-3; D remains ambiguous. V was trimmed by 5 bases and J by 5 bases, leaving 11 bases between them. The germline gives CDR1 SGHTA, CDR2 FQGTGA. This CDR3 is 13 amino acids long. In DNA form, the CDR3 reads TGTGCCAGCAGCCCCACCAGCGTAGATACGCAGTATTTT. This translates into CASSPTSVDTQYF. The entire variable domain, with the rest obtained from reference TRBV7-3 and TRBJ2-3, is as follows: GAGVSQTPSNKVTEKGKYVELRCDPISGHTALYWYRQSLGQGPEFLIYFQGTGAADDSGLPNDRFFAVRPEGSVSTLKIQRTERGDSAVYLCASSPTSVDTQYFGPGTRLTVL.

The chain joins TRBV30 to TRBJ2-1; 13 bases map to TRBD2. This CDR3 is built from 17 residues. Germline loops: CDR1 GTSNPN, CDR2 SVGIG (reference sequence). V gave up 2 bases and J gave up 5 bases; unmatched junction bases: 9. The CDR3 bases are TGTGCCTGGAGTATATGGTGGACTAGCGGGAGCAACAATGAGCAGTTCTTC. Translated: CAWSIWWTSGSNNEQFF.

The chain is built from TRBV9 and TRBJ2-3, with TRBD1 matching 7 bases. J gave up 1 base and V 0 bases, and 14 bases lay outside the gene matches. Germline CDR1 reads SGDLS; CDR2 reads YYNGEE. This CDR3 has 19 residues. The CDR3 DNA follows: TGTGCCAGCAGCGTAGAGCCTCAATCCATCCAGGGGGGCACAGATACGCAGTATTTT. Translation: CASSVEPQSIQGGTDTQYF.

The chain employs TRBV7-9 and TRBJ2-7; 8 bases align to TRBD1. The CDR3 length is 15 residues. V gave up 5 bases and J gave up 2 bases; unmatched junction bases: 8. Germline CDR1 and CDR2: SEHNR and FQNEAQ (reference sequence). CDR3 residues: CASSPRDRRTYEQYF. The CDR3 nucleotides are TGTGCCAGCAGCCCCCGGGACAGGAGAACCTACGAGCAGTACTTC.

This sequence joins TRBV9 and TRBJ2-2; 8 bases are a match to TRBD1. The CDR3 is 18 residues long. Germline assignment: CDR1 SGDLS and CDR2 YYNGEE. J was trimmed by 6 bases and V by 6 bases; bases with no gene match: 19. DNA of the CDR3: TGTGCCAGCACCCCAACACTGGGGGCAGGGGGCTTCGCCGGGGAGCTGTTTTTT. Translated: CASTPTLGAGGFAGELFF.

This clone has a single count. The chain joins TRBV5-1 to TRBJ2-1; 11 bases fit TRBD2. Looked up from germline, CDR1 is SGHRS and CDR2 is YFSETQ. V shed 0 bases and J 7 bases; nucleotides not matched to a gene: 3. This CDR3 is 15 amino acids long. The DNA of the CDR3 is TGCGCCAGCAGCTTGGTAGCGGGGGGGCAAAATGAGCAGTTCTTC. This encodes CASSLVAGGQNEQFF.

This chain joins TRBV28 and TRBJ1-2; the D is unclear. The germline V gene encodes CDR1 MDHEN and CDR2 SYDVKM. The CDR3 runs to 14 residues. Trimming took off 6 bases at V and 4 bases at J, with 15 bases between the two ends. CDR3 sequence (DNA): TGTGCCAGCAGAAAGACCCCAACGGGCTATGGCTACACCTTC. This codes for CASRKTPTGYGYTF.